The 18 T cell receptor beta chains below all came from one sample that was sequenced in a study of beta chain features in type 1 diabetes. The investigators reverse transcribed all of the isolated RNA, so they sequenced expressed TCRB transcripts. TCRdb's copy holds only in-frame clones and misses some; the assay was immunoSEQ multiplex PCR. The sample yields approximately 140,000 clones, around 9% seen once. Their antigens are not known. Study-wide results and caveats: Shortening of TCRB CDR3s, moderate but significant, appeared in all four CD4+ subsets of Type 1 diabetes patients.

The sequenced material came from central memory CD4+ T cells from blood. The receptors here all came from a man aged 25 to 40 with type 1 diabetes.

This clone was counted between two and nine times. DNA of the CDR3: TGTGCCTCCCGGACAGGGGGCCTGGATCAGCCCCAGCATTTT. It yields the protein CASRTGGLDQPQHF. The chain recombines TRBV2 with TRBJ1-5, with 11 bases matching TRBD1. The CDR3 spans 14 residues. In germline, CDR1 is SNHLY, CDR2 FYNNEI. Unmatched junction bases numbered 8, after V lost 11 bases and J lost 5 bases.

This clone was picked up a small number of times. The CDR3 loop is CASSSFSDTQYF. The CDR3 bases are TGTGCCAGCAGCTCGTTCTCGGATACGCAGTATTTT. The V and J genes are TRBV6-5 and TRBJ2-3; D ambiguous. The V end was cut by 6 bases, the J end by 6 bases, with 10 bases between. CDR1 and CDR2 (germline): MNHEY, SVGAGI. The CDR3 has 12 residues.

This clone has only a few counts. The V call is TRBV9, the J call TRBJ1-5; 12 positions agree with TRBD1. In germline, CDR1 is SGDLS, CDR2 YYNGEE. The CDR3 consists of 15 residues. V gave up 3 bases and J gave up 6 bases; unmatched junction bases: 4. In nucleotides, the CDR3 is TGTGCCAGCAGCGCCGGGACAGGGGGCTCTCAGCCCCAGCATTTT. This translates into CASSAGTGGSQPQHF.

This chain links TRBV7-2 with TRBJ2-3; TRBD1 is a possible D gene (6 bases). V was shortened by 4 bases and J by 1 base, with 12 bases between the two germline ends. This CDR3 comprises 15 residues. Germline assignment: CDR1 SGHTA and CDR2 FQGNSA. The CDR3 coding sequence is TGTGCCAGCAGCTCGACGACAGGTGGCACAGATACGCAGTATTTT. It codes for CASSSTTGGTDTQYF.

The rearrangement links TRBV19 to TRBJ1-4, with TRBD1 as a possible D gene (6 bases). The germline CDR1 and CDR2 sequences are LNHDA and SQIVND (reference sequence). The germline V and J ends were trimmed by 6 bases and 8 bases, with 19 bases remaining between them. The CDR3 is 15 amino acids. CDR3 sequence reads: CASSQNRDRSEKLFF. CDR3 nucleotides: TGTGCCAGTAGCCAAAACAGGGACCGCAGCGAAAAACTGTTTTTT.

This clone has only a few counts. This chain uses TRBV5-1 with TRBJ2-2, with D possibly matching TRBD2 (5 bases). The CDR3 sequence is 14 residues long. Trimming took off 0 bases at V and 6 bases at J, with 9 bases between the two ends. Germline V CDR1 and CDR2: SGHRS, YFSETQ. Here the CDR3 reads CASSLEVLAGELFF. CDR3 nucleotides: TGCGCCAGCAGCTTGGAGGTACTAGCCGGGGAGCTGTTTTTT.

This clone was found many times. At the DNA level, this CDR3 is encoded by other sequences in the same sample as well. V usage is TRBV10-3 and J usage is TRBJ2-5; D is possibly TRBD2 (7 bases). Germline CDR1 and CDR2: ENHRY and SYGVKD. V dropped 2 bases and J dropped 3 bases, with 10 bases sitting between them. This CDR3 is 14 amino acids long. In DNA form, the CDR3 reads TGTGCCATCAGTGAGCGGGGGGCTGAAGAGACCCAGTACTTC. This sequence encodes CAISERGAEETQYF.

This clone occurred a few times. This rearrangement joins TRBV5-1 to TRBJ2-7, with 7 bases aligning to TRBD2. The CDR3 extends over 14 amino acids. V lost 4 bases and J lost 3; bases outside the gene matches: 7. Per germline, CDR1 SGHRS and CDR2 YFSETQ. In nucleotides, the CDR3 is TGCGCCAGCAGCCAGCAGCGGGGTCTCTACGAGCAGTACTTC. Translation gives CASSQQRGLYEQYF.

This clone has more than one count but fewer than ten. One junction end disagrees with the germline gene, perhaps due to a read error. V usage is TRBV5-1 and J usage is TRBJ2-4, with 7 bases identical to TRBD2. The germline V gene encodes CDR1 SGHRS and CDR2 YFSETQ. The CDR3 has 14 amino acids. The chain's CDR3 is CASTLGSGEDIQYF. CDR3 nucleotides: TGCGCCAGCACCTTGGGGAGCGGGGAGGACATTCAGTACTTC.

This clone was counted a few times. The chain links TRBV6-5 to TRBJ1-6; D call uncertain. This CDR3 is built from 15 residues. Trimming took off 7 bases at V and 7 bases at J, with 17 bases between the two ends. Germline CDR1 is MNHEY and CDR2 is SVGAGI. This CDR3 is CASTRLDHHNSPLHF. CDR3 bases: TGTGCCAGCACCCGGCTAGACCACCACAATTCACCCCTCCACTTT.

In this sample, this clone turned up a few times. J is TRBJ2-2 and V is TRBV18; 12 bases are a match to TRBD1. Germline values: CDR1 KGHSH, CDR2 LQKENI. The length of the CDR3 is 18 residues. With V trimmed by 5 bases and J by 7 bases, 14 bases remained unmatched. Here the CDR3 reads CASSSQLGTGGRSGELFF. CDR3 bases: TGTGCCAGCTCATCACAACTCGGGACAGGGGGCCGTAGCGGGGAGCTGTTTTTT.

The chain employs TRBV6-1 and TRBJ1-6; D perhaps matches TRBD1 (6 bases). CDR1 and CDR2 (germline): MNHNS, SASEGT. V lost 4 bases, J lost 8 bases, and 15 bases lay in between. The CDR3 runs to 15 residues. CDR3 bases: TGTGCCAGCAGTGTATTGAGGGGGGGTGATTCACCCCTCCACTTT. Its translation is CASSVLRGGDSPLHF.

This clone has just a few counts. Other DNA sequences from this sample encode an identical CDR3 as well. The CDR3 protein is CASSIGEETQYF. The CDR3 coding sequence is TGTGCCAGTAGTATCGGAGAAGAGACCCAGTACTTC. The chain links TRBV19 to TRBJ2-5; D gene unclear. Germline CDR1 LNHDA, CDR2 SQIVND (reference sequence). Trimming pared 3 bases from V and 3 bases from J, leaving 5 bases between. This CDR3 spans 12 amino acids.

The rearrangement links TRBV29-1 to TRBJ2-1; 11 nucleotides match TRBD2. Trimming removed 3 bases from V and 5 bases from J; junction bases left unmatched: 0. The CDR3 runs to 13 residues. Germline CDR1 SQVTM, CDR2 ANQGSEA. The DNA for the CDR3 is TGCAGCGTTGAGGGACTAGCGGACAATGAGCAGTTCTTC. Amino acids: CSVEGLADNEQFF.

This clone was found a few times. The chain links TRBV11-1 to TRBJ2-4; the D gene is possibly TRBD2 (5 bases). The germline V and J ends were trimmed by 5 bases and 8 bases, with 13 bases remaining between them. The CDR3 covers 13 residues. Germline CDR1 reads SGHAT; CDR2 reads FQDESV (reference sequence). The CDR3 sequence is CASSLRFGDIQYF. CDR3 DNA sequence: TGTGCCAGCAGCCTCAGGTTCGGGGACATTCAGTACTTC.

The chain is built from TRBV15 and TRBJ2-7; D may be TRBD1 (6 bases). V was clipped by 0 bases and J by 2 bases, with 8 bases between them. Looked up from germline, CDR1 is LNHNV and CDR2 is YYDKDF (reference sequence). The CDR3 sequence is 14 residues long. The CDR3 bases are TGTGCCACCAGCAGAGAACAGGGACCCTACGAGCAGTACTTC. Its protein is CATSREQGPYEQYF.

This clone was seen a few times. CDR3: CASSPESSYNSPLHF. The CDR3 DNA is TGTGCCAGCAGTCCAGAAAGCTCCTATAATTCACCCCTCCACTTT. The gene calls are TRBV2 and TRBJ1-6; D gene ambiguous. V was shortened by 5 bases and J by 0 bases, with 8 bases between the two germline ends. From germline, CDR1 is SNHLY and CDR2 FYNNEI. The CDR3 runs to 15 residues.

This clone was detected only a few times. This sequence joins TRBV6-5 and TRBJ1-2; the D gene is possibly TRBD1 (6 bases). Trimming removed 0 bases at V and 8 bases at J, with 10 bases between. The germline gives CDR1 MNHEY, CDR2 SVGAGI. CDR3 size: 13 residues. The CDR3 coding sequence is TGTGCCAGCAGTTACTCTCACAGGGACGGCTACACCTTC. Its protein is CASSYSHRDGYTF.